This T cell receptor beta chain derives from a study of blood T cell repertoires in COVID-19 (dated by TCRdb to 2019 to 2021). Describing the broader study: Collaborator samples came from the United States, Italy and Spain and covered acute and convalescent phases of COVID-19. Subjects who had been exposed to COVID-19, were actively infected with it, or had recovered from it provided the deeply sampled blood TCRbeta repertoires that made up the dataset. HLA class I and class II types, where available, came from metadata supplied by the sample provider rather than from assay-based typing. A de-identified subject ID, COVID-19 status, age in years and sex were almost always included in the sample metadata. The samples were drawn from two sources: the first 160 participants of the ongoing ImmuneRACE study, and 950 to 1,500 subjects contributed by 6 global collaborators. The prospective study material was composed of cDNA or gDNA derived from T cells, B-cell-depleted T cells, or PBMCs. A freely available public database, intended as a resource for researchers studying the immune response to SARS-CoV-2, is where the repertoires were released.

Beyond this particular receptor, the publication reports: How much clinical and demographic metadata was included differed by source and by participant, and the metadata was provided uncurated.

Via the germline V gene, CDR1 is SGHTA and CDR2 FQGNSA. Trimming costs V 5 bases and J 3 bases, and their ends lie 16 bases apart. The CDR3 starts with the cysteine, ends with the phenylalanine, and has 15 residues. This entry keeps only the CDR3 DNA: 45 bases, framed from base 1. The immunoSEQ Assay, a bias-controlled multiplex PCR, was used to amplify TCRbeta CDR3 regions from genomic DNA. Per the source publication's procedure: Nucleated cell counts per sample were estimated from amplification of reference gene primers within the assay. Sequence reads were collapsed and filtered to measure the absolute abundance of every unique TCRbeta CDR3 rearrangement. For each sample, productive Simpson clonality was calculated as the square root of Simpson's diversity index over productive rearrangements. TCRdb stores this immuneACCESS table with in-frame sequences only. Part of the clones is absent; in the studies checked, under half of the shortfall reflects unresolved V genes, and no reason is known for the rest. The V and J calls and the clone size are those of that table, but D and trimming were determined from the DNA. Recorded for this sample are approximately 68,000 clones; approximately 83% of them occurred a single time. Less than 8% of the sample goes to the ten largest clones.

Regarding this clone: The antigen this receptor binds is unknown. The record has no base qualities; no much larger clone is one base away.

The collaborating institutions used their own protocols to collect whole blood in K2EDTA tubes. Collaborator samples were shipped for TCRbeta analysis as frozen whole blood, isolated PBMCs, or DNA extracted from either sample type. The sample comprised peripheral blood. The sequence was obtained from a woman aged 55 to 70 with acute or convalescent COVID-19. Recombination linked TRBV7-2 to TRBJ1-1; the D region possibly corresponds to TRBD1 (6 bases align). The nucleotides are TGTGCCAGCAGCCCACTAGGGGGGGGGTACACTGAAGCTTTCTTT. It translates as CASSPLGGGYTEAFF.